This record looks at one TCR beta chain sequence and its context. The data stem from a study of blood T cell repertoires in COVID-19. Overall study context: PBMCs, B-cell-depleted T cells, or T cells provided the cDNA or gDNA that made up the material.

Per the authors' pipeline: The authors estimated nucleated cell counts from reference gene primer amplification. The repertoire was sequenced with immunoSEQ multiplex PCR; TCRdb's copy has only in-frame clones and lacks some. The V and J calls and clone size come from that table; D and trimming were worked out from the DNA. This table holds some 200,000 clones, about 87% found once. The receptor's source is an older man with acute or convalescent COVID-19. Material: peripheral blood.

The CDR3 sequence is CASSPGPTVSEQYF. The CDR3 DNA follows: TGTGCCAGCAGCCCCGGTCCCACTGTGAGCGAGCAGTACTTC. The genes are TRBV11-3 and TRBJ2-7; the D is unclear. V was clipped by 5 bases and J by 6 bases, with 17 bases between them. There are 14 residues in the CDR3. From germline, CDR1 is SGHNT and CDR2 YENEEA.